The 12 T cell receptor beta chains given below trace back to one sample, sequenced in a study of radiation and T cells in renal cell carcinoma. Repertoires were generated with immunoSEQ multiplex PCR, while TCRdb's copy carries only in-frame clones and drops some. The data hold some 75,000 clones, with 82% observed a single time. Time point described: blood 2 weeks post-SBRT. The treatment: 15 Gy SBRT to primary tumor, nephrectomy 4 weeks later. Specimen: blood, collected from a patient whose treatment included radiotherapy and nephrectomy. Receptors originate from a man between 60 and 75 years old with renal cell carcinoma.

This clone was counted only a few times. The DNA of the CDR3 is TGCAGCGTTGACCCCGGGGGAGGGATCTACACCGGGGAGCTGTTTTTT. It codes for CSVDPGGGIYTGELFF. The chain couples TRBV29-1 to TRBJ2-2, with 7 bases lining up with TRBD2. With 3 bases clipped from V and 3 bases from J, the junction kept 10 bases outside the gene matches. The germline V gene has CDR1 SQVTM and CDR2 ANQGSEA. CDR3 size: 16 residues.

V usage is TRBV28 and J usage is TRBJ1-2, with 9 bases identical to TRBD1. The germline CDR1 and CDR2 sequences are MDHEN and SYDVKM. The CDR3 covers 16 residues. Trimming took 5 bases from V and 7 from J; bases not matched to a gene: 14. CDR3 DNA sequence: TGTGCCAGCAGTCCCCCTAGGGGACAGGGTCGGAGTGGCTACACCTTC. Translating it yields CASSPPRGQGRSGYTF.

This chain joins TRBV6-5 and TRBJ2-7; 8 positions match TRBD2. The germline CDR1 and CDR2 sequences are MNHEY and SVGAGI. V shed 7 bases, J shed 2 bases, and the junction held 7 bases outside the gene matches. The CDR3 has 14 amino acids. CDR3 residues: CASTPAGGPYEQYF. The CDR3, as DNA: TGTGCCAGCACCCCCGCGGGAGGCCCCTACGAGCAGTACTTC.

The chain is built from TRBV23-1 and TRBJ2-1; 9 nucleotides line up with TRBD1. TRBV23-1 is classed as an ORF, of uncertain function. The CDR3 loop spans 17 amino acids. V gave up 0 bases and J gave up 6 bases; unmatched junction bases: 9. As DNA, the CDR3 is TGCGCCAGCAGTCAATCTCCCCGGACAGGGGCCACCAATGAGCAGTTCTTC. Its protein product is CASSQSPRTGATNEQFF.

A few counts support this clone. The chain joins TRBV2 to TRBJ1-2; 7 nucleotides line up with TRBD1. The germline gives CDR1 SNHLY, CDR2 FYNNEI. The CDR3 has 14 residues. CDR3 amino acids: CTAGTVRGRNGYTF. The CDR3 coding sequence is TGTACCGCCGGGACAGTACGGGGGAGAAATGGCTACACCTTC.

The chain has TRBV27 and TRBJ1-5; TRBD1 matches at 7 bases. This CDR3 has 16 residues. CDR1 is MNHEY and CDR2 is SMNVEV in the germline V gene (reference sequence). The V and J ends lost 5 bases and 0 bases, in that order; junction bases with no gene match: 7. This CDR3 reads CASSPISGGSNQPQHF. CDR3 bases: TGTGCCAGCAGTCCGATTTCAGGGGGTAGCAATCAGCCCCAGCATTTT.

The V gene is TRBV10-2, the J gene TRBJ2-6; the match to TRBD1 covers 8 bases. The CDR3 extends over 17 amino acids. J gave up 4 bases and V 0 bases, and 5 bases lay outside the gene matches. From germline, CDR1 is WSHSY and CDR2 SAAADI. DNA for the CDR3: TGCGCCAGCAGTGAGTCCCAGACAGGGGCCGGGGCCAACGTCCTGACTTTC. Its translation is CASSESQTGAGANVLTF.

J is TRBJ2-1 and V is TRBV7-6; the D gene is possibly TRBD1 (6 bases). This CDR3 contains 16 residues. The V end was cut by 4 bases, the J end by 4 bases, with 17 bases between. Germline assignment: CDR1 SGHVS and CDR2 FNYEAQ. The CDR3 reads CASSSNTGHPYNEQFF. CDR3 nucleotides: TGTGCCAGCAGCTCGAATACGGGACACCCTTACAATGAGCAGTTCTTC.

The J gene is TRBJ2-3, the V gene TRBV2; perhaps D is TRBD1 or TRBD2 (5 bases each). Germline V gives CDR1 SNHLY, CDR2 FYNNEI. V was shortened by 7 bases and J by 2 bases, with 16 bases between the two germline ends. The CDR3 contains 15 residues. CDR3 in DNA: TGTGCCAGCATCCAGGGTGAGGGGCCCACAGATACGCAGTATTTT. It specifies CASIQGEGPTDTQYF.

J is TRBJ1-1 and V is TRBV27; 7 nucleotides line up with TRBD1. This CDR3 comprises 14 residues. The ends lost 5 bases at V and 11 bases at J; junction bases unmatched: 14. Germline V lookup: CDR1 MNHEY, CDR2 SMNVEV (reference sequence). The CDR3 DNA is TGTGCCAGCAGTCCCGGAGGGAACCAGGGGGGGGCTTTCTTT. It yields the protein CASSPGGNQGGAFF.

About this clone: A read error may account for a junction end that differs from germline. The rearrangement links TRBV27 to TRBJ2-1; TRBD2 agrees at 8 bases. Germline CDR1 and CDR2: MNHEY and SMNVEV (reference sequence). The CDR3 covers 15 residues. Written as DNA, the CDR3 is TGTGCCAGCAGCTCCCGACTAGCGCTTACCAATGATCAGTTCTTC. Translated, it gives CASSSRLALTNDQFF.

The V and J genes are TRBV28 and TRBJ2-1; 7 nucleotides match TRBD2. CDR1 is MDHEN and CDR2 is SYDVKM in the germline V gene. V shed 1 base and J 9 bases; nucleotides not matched to a gene: 6. The CDR3 is 14 amino acids. This CDR3 reads CASSLYRGVSEQFF. The CDR3 nucleotides read TGTGCCAGCAGTTTATACCGGGGGGTGAGTGAGCAGTTCTTC. Full variable domain (rest looked up from reference TRBV28 and TRBJ2-1): DVKVTQSSRYLVKRTGEKVFLECVQDMDHENMFWYRQDPGLGLRLIYFSYDVKMKEKGDIPEGYSVSREKKERFSLILESASTNQTSMYLCASSLYRGVSEQFFGPGTRLTVL.